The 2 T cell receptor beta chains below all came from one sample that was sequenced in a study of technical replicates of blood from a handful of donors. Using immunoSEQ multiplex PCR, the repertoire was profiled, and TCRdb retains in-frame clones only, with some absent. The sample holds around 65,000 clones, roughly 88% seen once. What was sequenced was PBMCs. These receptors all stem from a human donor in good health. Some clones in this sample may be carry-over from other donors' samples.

CDR3 in DNA: TGTGCCAGCAGCCTCCTAGCGGGAGCCTACAATGAGCAGTTCTTC. This translates into CASSLLAGAYNEQFF. The rearrangement joins TRBV11-2 to TRBJ2-1, with TRBD2 identical over 10 bases. The V and J ends lost 5 bases and 2 bases, in that order; junction bases with no gene match: 3. The germline V gene has CDR1 SGHAT and CDR2 FQNNGV. This CDR3 has 15 residues.

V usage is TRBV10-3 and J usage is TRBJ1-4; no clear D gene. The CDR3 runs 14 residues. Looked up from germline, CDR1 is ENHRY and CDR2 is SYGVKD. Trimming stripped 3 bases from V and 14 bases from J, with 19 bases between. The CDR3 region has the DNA TGTGCCATCAGTGATATCCAGGAACCTCGTAGGCTGTTTTTT. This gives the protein CAISDIQEPRRLFF.